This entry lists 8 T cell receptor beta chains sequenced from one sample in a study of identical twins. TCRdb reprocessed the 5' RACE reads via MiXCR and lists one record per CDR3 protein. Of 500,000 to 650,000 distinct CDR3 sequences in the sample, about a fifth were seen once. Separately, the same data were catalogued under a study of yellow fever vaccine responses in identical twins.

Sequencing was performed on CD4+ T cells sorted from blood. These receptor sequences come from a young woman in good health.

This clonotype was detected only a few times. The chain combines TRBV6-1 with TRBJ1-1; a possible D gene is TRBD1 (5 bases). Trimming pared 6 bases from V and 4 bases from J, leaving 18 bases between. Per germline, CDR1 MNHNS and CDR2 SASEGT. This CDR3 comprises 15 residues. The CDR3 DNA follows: TGTGCCAGCAGGCCCGGGACCTCCGCTGGCACTGAAGCTTTCTTT. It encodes CASRPGTSAGTEAFF.

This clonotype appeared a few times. This CDR3 is CASSLSGGSEQYF. In nucleotides, the CDR3 is TGTGCCAGCAGCTTGTCGGGGGGCTCCGAGCAGTACTTC. This chain joins TRBV5-6 and TRBJ2-7; D may be TRBD2 (7 bases). V dropped 1 base and J dropped 6 bases, with 11 bases sitting between them. CDR1 SGHDT and CDR2 YYEEEE come from the germline V gene. There are 13 residues in the CDR3. Full variable domain (outside the CDR3, taken from reference TRBV5-6 and TRBJ2-7): DAGVTQSPTHLIKTRGQQVTLRCSPKSGHDTVSWYQQALGQGPQFIFQYYEEEERQRGNFPDRFSGHQFPNYSSELNVNALLLGDSALYLCASSLSGGSEQYFGPGTRLTVT.

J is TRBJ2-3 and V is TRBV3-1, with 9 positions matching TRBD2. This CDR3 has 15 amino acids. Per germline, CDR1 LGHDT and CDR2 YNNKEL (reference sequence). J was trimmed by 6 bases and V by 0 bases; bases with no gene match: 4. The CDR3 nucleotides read TGTGCCAGCAGCCAAGATCTAGCGGGGCAGGATACGCAGTATTTT. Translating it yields CASSQDLAGQDTQYF.

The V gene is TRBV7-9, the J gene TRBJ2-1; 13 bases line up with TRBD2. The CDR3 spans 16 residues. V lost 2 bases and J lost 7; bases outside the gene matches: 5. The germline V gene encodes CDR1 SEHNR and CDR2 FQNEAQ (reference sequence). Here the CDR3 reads CASSLPAGLAGNEQFF. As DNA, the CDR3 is TGTGCCAGCAGCTTACCGGCGGGACTAGCGGGAAATGAGCAGTTCTTC.

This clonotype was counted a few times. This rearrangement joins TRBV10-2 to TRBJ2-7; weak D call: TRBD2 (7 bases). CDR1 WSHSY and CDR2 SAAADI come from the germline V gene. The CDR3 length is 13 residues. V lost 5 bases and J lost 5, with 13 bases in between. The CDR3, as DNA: TGCGCCAGCAGTCTCACGGGGGGCCACGAGCAGTACGTC. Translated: CASSLTGGHEQYV.

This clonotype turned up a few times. The CDR3 DNA reads TGTGCCAGCAGTTTAGACCCCGGGGACAGGGGTCGGTATGAGCAGTTCTTC. This sequence encodes CASSLDPGDRGRYEQFF. The chain uses TRBV12-3 or TRBV12-4 and TRBJ2-1, with 10 bases matching TRBD1. With 1 base clipped from V and 8 bases from J, the junction kept 11 bases outside the gene matches. This CDR3 is 17 amino acids long.

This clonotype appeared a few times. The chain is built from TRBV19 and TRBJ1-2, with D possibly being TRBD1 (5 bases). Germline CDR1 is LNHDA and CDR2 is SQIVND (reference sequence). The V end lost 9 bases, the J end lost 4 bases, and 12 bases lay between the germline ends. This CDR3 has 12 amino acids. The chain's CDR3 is CASHPQGYGYTF. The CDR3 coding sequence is TGTGCCAGCCACCCGCAGGGCTATGGCTACACCTTC.

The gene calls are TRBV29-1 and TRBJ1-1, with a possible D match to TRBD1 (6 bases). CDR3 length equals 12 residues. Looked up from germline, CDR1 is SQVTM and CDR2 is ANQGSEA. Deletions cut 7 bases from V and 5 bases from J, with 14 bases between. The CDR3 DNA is TGCAGCGCGACGGGACAATCAACTGAAGCTTTCTTT. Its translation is CSATGQSTEAFF.